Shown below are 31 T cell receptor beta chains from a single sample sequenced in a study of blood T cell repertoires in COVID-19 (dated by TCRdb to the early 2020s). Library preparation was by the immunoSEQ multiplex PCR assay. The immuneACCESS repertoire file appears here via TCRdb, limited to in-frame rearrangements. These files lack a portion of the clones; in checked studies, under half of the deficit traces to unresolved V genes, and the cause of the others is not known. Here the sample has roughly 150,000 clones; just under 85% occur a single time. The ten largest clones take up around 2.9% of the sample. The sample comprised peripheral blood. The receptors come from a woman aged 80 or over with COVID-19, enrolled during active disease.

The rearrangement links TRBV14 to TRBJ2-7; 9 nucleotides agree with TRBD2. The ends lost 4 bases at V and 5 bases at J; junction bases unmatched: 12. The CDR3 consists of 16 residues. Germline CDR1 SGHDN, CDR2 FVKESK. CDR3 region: CASSRSTGLARNEQYF. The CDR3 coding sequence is TGTGCCAGCAGCCGCTCAACGGGACTAGCCAGGAACGAGCAGTACTTC.

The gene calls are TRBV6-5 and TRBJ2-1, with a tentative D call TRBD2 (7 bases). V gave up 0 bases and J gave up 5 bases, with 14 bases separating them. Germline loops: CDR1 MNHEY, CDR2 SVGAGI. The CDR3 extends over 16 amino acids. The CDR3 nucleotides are TGTGCCAGCAGTTACTCGTTACGGGGGGCGCACAATGAGCAGTTCTTC. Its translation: CASSYSLRGAHNEQFF.

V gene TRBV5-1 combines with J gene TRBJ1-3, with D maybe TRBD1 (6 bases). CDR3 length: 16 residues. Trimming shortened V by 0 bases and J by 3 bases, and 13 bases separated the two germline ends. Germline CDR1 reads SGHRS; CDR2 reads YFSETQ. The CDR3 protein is CASSLAVGAVGNTIYF. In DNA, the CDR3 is TGCGCCAGCAGCTTGGCCGTGGGGGCGGTTGGAAACACCATATATTTT.

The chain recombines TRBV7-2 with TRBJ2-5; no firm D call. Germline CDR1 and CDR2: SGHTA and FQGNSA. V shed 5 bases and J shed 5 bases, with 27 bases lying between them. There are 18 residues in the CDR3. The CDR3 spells CASSARLLAGSLFETQYF. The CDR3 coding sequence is TGTGCCAGCAGCGCCCGTTTACTGGCCGGGTCCCTTTTTGAGACCCAGTACTTC.

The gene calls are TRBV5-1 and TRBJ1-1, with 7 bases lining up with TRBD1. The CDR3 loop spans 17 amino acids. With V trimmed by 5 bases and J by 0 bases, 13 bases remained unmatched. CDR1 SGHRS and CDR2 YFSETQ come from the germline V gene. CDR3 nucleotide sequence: TGCGCCAGCAGGGAGGGCAGGGGGGCTAATCTGAACACTGAAGCTTTCTTT. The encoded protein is CASREGRGANLNTEAFF.

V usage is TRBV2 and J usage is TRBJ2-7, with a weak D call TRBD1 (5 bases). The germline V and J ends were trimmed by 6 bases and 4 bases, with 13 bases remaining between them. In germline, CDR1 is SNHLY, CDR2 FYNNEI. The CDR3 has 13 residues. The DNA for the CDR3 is TGTGCCAGCAGCCCCTTCCAGGGTTACGAGCAGTACTTC. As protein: CASSPFQGYEQYF.

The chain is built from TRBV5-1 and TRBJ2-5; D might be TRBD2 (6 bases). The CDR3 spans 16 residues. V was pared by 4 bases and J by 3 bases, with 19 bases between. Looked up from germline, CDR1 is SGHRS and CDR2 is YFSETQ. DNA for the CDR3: TGCGCCAGCAGCGGCAATAGCGGAAACTTCGAAGAGACCCAGTACTTC. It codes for CASSGNSGNFEETQYF.

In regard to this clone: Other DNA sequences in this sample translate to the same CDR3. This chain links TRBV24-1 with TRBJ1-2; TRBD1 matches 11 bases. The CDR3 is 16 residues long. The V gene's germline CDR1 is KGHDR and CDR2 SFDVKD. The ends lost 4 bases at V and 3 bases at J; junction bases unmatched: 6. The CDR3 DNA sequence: TGTGCCACCAGTGAGCACGGACAGGGGGCGGACTATGGCTACACCTTC. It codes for CATSEHGQGADYGYTF.

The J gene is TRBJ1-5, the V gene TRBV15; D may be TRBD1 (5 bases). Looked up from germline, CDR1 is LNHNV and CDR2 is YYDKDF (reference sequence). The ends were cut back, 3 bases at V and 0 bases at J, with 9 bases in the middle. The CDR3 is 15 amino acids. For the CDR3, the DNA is TGTGCCACCAGCAGTCGCAGGGATAGCAATCAGCCCCAGCATTTT. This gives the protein CATSSRRDSNQPQHF.

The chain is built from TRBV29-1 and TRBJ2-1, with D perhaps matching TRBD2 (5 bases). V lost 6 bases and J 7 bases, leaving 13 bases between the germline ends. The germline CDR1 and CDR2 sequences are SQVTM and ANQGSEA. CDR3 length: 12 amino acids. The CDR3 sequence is CSVPSRRNEQFF. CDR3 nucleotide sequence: TGCAGCGTCCCCTCCCGGAGGAATGAGCAGTTCTTC.

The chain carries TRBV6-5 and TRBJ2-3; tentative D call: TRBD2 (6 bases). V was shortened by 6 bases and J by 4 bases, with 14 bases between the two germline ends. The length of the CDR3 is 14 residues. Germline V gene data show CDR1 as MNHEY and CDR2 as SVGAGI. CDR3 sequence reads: CASREAGRADTQYF. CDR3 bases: TGTGCCAGCAGGGAGGCGGGACGGGCAGATACGCAGTATTTT.

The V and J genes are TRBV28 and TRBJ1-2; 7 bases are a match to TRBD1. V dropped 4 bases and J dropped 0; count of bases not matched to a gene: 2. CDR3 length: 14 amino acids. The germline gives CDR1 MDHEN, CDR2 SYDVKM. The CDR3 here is CASSWGTANYGYTF. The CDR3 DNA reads TGTGCCAGCAGTTGGGGGACAGCTAACTATGGCTACACCTTC.

The CDR3 DNA sequence: TGTGCCACCAGTGACCGTAGGACAGCTGAAGCTTTCTTT. It encodes CATSDRRTAEAFF. This sequence joins TRBV24-1 and TRBJ1-1; D perhaps matches TRBD1 (6 bases). The CDR3 length is 13 residues. With 4 bases removed from V and 6 bases from J, the gap between germline ends came to 11 bases. Germline values: CDR1 KGHDR, CDR2 SFDVKD.

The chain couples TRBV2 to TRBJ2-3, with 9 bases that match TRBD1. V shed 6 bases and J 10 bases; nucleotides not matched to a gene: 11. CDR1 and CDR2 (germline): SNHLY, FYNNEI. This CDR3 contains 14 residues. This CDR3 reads CASSPSGTGFAQYF. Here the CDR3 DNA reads TGTGCCAGCAGCCCTTCCGGGACAGGGTTTGCGCAGTATTTT.

CDR3 sequence (DNA): TGTGCCAGCAGCTACTGGGCGGGTTCTGAAGCTTTCTTT. As protein: CASSYWAGSEAFF. J is TRBJ1-1 and V is TRBV27; D gene ambiguous. This CDR3 is 13 amino acids long. V dropped 6 bases and J dropped 6 bases, with 14 bases sitting between them. Germline V gene data show CDR1 as MNHEY and CDR2 as SMNVEV (reference sequence).

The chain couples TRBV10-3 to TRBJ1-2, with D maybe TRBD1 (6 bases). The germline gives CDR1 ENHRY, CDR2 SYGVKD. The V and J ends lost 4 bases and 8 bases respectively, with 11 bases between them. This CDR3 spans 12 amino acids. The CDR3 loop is CAISVQGGGYTF. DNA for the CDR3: TGTGCCATCAGTGTACAGGGCGGCGGCTACACCTTC.

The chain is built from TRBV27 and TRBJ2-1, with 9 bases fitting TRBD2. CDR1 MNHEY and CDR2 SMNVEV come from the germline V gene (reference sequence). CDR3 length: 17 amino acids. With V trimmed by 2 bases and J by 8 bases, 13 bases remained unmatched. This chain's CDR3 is CASSLRGGRAARDEQFF. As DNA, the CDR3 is TGTGCCAGCAGTTTACGAGGCGGGAGGGCCGCCCGGGATGAGCAGTTCTTC.

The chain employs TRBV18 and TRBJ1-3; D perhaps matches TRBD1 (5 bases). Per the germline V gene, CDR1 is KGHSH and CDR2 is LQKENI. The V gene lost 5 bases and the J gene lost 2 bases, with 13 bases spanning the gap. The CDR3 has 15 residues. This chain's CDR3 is CASSDLQGAGNTIYF. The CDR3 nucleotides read TGTGCCAGCTCAGACCTCCAAGGGGCTGGAAACACCATATATTTT.

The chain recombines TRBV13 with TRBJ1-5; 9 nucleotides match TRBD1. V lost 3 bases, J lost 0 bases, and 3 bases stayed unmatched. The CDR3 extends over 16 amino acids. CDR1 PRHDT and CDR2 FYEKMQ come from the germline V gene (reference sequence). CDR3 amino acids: CASSFGTGNSNQPQHF. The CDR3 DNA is TGTGCCAGCAGCTTTGGGACAGGGAATAGCAATCAGCCCCAGCATTTT.

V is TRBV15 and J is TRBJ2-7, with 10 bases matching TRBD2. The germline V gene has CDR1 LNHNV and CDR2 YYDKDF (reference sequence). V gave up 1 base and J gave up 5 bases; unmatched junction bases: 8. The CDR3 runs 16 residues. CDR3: CATSRGEREGRNEQYF. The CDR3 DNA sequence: TGTGCCACCAGCAGAGGGGAGCGGGAGGGCCGCAACGAGCAGTACTTC.

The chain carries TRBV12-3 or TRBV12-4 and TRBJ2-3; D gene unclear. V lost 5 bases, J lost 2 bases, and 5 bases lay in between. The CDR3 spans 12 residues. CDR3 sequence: CASSPNTDTQYF. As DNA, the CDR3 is TGTGCCAGCAGTCCCAACACAGATACGCAGTATTTT.

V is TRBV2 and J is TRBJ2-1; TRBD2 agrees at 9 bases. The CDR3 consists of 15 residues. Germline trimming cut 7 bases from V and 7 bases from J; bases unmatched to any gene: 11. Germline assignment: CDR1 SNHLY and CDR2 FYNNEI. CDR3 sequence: CASIKFAGGPNEQFF. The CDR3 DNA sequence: TGTGCCAGCATTAAGTTTGCGGGAGGGCCGAATGAGCAGTTCTTC.

The CDR3 loop is CASSHRTSGDGNTQYF. CDR3 nucleotides: TGCGCCAGCAGCCACCGTACTAGCGGGGACGGGAATACGCAGTATTTT. This chain connects TRBV4-3 to TRBJ2-3; TRBD2 matches at 10 bases. CDR1 is LGHNA, CDR2 YSLEER, per germline. Trimming removed 3 bases from V and 7 bases from J; junction bases left unmatched: 10. The CDR3 loop spans 16 amino acids.

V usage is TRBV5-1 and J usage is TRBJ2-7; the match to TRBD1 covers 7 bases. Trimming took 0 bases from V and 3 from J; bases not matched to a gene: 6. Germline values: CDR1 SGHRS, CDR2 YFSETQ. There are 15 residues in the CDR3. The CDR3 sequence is CASSLVGDSFYEQYF. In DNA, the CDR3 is TGCGCCAGCAGCTTGGTTGGGGACAGCTTCTACGAGCAGTACTTC. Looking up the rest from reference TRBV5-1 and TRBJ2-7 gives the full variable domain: KAGVTQTPRYLIKTRGQQVTLSCSPISGHRSVSWYQQTPGQGLQFLFEYFSETQRNKGNFPGRFSGRQFSNSRSEMNVSTLELGDSALYLCASSLVGDSFYEQYFGPGTRLTVT.

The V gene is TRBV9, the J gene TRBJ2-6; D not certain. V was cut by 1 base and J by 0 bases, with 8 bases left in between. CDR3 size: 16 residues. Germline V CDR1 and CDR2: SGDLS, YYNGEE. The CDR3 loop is CASSVLTGSGANVLTF. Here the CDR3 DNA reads TGTGCCAGCAGCGTACTTACGGGCTCTGGGGCCAACGTCCTGACTTTC.

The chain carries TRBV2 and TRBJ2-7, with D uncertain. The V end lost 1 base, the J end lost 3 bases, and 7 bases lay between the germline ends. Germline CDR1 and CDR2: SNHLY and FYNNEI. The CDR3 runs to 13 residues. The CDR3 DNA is TGTGCCAGCAGTGAAGTGCAGTTCTACGAGCAGTACTTC. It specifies CASSEVQFYEQYF.

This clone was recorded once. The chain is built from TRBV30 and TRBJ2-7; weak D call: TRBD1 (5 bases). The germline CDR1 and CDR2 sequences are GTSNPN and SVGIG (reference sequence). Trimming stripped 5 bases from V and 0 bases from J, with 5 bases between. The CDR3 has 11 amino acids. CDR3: CAWGHSYEQYF. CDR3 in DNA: TGTGCCTGGGGACACTCCTACGAGCAGTACTTC. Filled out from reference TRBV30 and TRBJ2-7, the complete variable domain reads SQTIHQWPATLVQPVGSPLSLECTVEGTSNPNLYWYRQAAGRGLQLLFYSVGIGQISSEVPQNLSASRPQDRQFILSSKKLLLSDSGFYLCAWGHSYEQYFGPGTRLTVT.

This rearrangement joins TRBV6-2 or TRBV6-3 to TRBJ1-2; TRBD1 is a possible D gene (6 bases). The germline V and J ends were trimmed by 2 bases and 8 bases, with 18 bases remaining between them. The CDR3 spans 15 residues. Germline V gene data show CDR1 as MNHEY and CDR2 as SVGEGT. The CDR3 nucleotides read TGTGCCAGCAGTTACACGCTACAGGGCCTGGGAGGCTACACCTTC. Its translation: CASSYTLQGLGGYTF.

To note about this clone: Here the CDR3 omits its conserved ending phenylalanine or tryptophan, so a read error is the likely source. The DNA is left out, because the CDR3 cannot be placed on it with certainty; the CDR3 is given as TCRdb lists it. CDR3 protein: CASSAMNPGQGGS. The J gene is TRBJ1-6, the V gene TRBV9; the table names TRBD1, a call not compared with the DNA. The CDR3 numbers 13 amino acids, ends counted. Germline assignment: CDR1 SGDLS and CDR2 YYNGEE.

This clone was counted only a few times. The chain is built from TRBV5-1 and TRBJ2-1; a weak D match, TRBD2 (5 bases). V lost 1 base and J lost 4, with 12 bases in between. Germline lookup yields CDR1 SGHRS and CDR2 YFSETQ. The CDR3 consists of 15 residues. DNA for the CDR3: TGCGCCAGCAGCTTGTTGGACTTGCGGTACAATGAGCAGTTCTTC. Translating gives CASSLLDLRYNEQFF.

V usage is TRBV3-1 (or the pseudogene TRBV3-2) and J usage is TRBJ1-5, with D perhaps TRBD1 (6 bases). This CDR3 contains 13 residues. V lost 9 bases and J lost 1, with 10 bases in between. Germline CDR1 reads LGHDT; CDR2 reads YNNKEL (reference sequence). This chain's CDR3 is CARGRGSNQPQHF. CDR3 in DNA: TGTGCCAGGGGGAGGGGGAGCAATCAGCCCCAGCATTTT.